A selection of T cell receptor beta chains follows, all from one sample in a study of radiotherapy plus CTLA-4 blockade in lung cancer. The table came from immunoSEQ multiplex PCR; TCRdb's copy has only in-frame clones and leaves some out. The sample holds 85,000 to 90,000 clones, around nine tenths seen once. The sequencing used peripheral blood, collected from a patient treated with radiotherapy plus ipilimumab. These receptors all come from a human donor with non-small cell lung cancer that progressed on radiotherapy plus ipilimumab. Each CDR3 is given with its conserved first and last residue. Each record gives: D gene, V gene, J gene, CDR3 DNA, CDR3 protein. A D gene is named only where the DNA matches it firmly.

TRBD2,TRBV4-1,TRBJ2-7,TGCGCCAGCAGCCTACACTTAGCGGGAGGGCCCCTCGAGCAGTACTTC,CASSLHLAGGPLEQYF
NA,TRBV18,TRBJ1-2,TGTGCCAGCTCACCACCTACAGCGCCTAACTATGGCTACACCTTC,CASSPPTAPNYGYTF
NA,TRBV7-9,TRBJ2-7,TGTGCCAGCAGCCTCGAGGGGAGCTCCTACGAGCAGTACTTC,CASSLEGSSYEQYF
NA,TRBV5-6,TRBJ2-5,TGTGCCAGCAGCGGGGGACCCGGACTACCCCTGGGGGAGACCCAGTACTTC,CASSGGPGLPLGETQYF
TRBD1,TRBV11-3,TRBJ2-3,TGTGCCAGCAGCCAAGGGACAGGGGGCTACGGAGATACGCAGTATTTT,CASSQGTGGYGDTQYF
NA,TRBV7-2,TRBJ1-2,TGTGCCAGCAGCTTAGGGGCAGTCCCCTATGGCTACACCTTC,CASSLGAVPYGYTF
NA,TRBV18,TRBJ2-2,TGTGCCAGCTCACCGAACAGATCCACCGGGGAGCTGTTTTTT,CASSPNRSTGELFF
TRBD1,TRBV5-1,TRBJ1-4,TGCGCCAGCAGCCCGCTAACAGGGGGCACTAATGAAAAACTGTTTTTT,CASSPLTGGTNEKLFF
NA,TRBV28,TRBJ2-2,TGTGCCACCCGACATGCGAACACCGGGGAGCTGTTTTTT,CATRHANTGELFF
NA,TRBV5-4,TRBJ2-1,TGTGCCAGCAGCCCCGGGACCAAAGGGGGTGGGAATGAGCAGTTCTTC,CASSPGTKGGGNEQFF
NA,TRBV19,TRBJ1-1,TGTGCCAGTATGCCTAGGAGGAACATGAACACTGAAGCTTTCTTT,CASMPRRNMNTEAFF
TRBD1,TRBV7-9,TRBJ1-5,TGTGCCAGCAGTCCGGACAGGGGGCCGTCCCAGCATTTT,CASSPDRGPSQHF
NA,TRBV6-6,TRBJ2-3,TGTGCCAGCAGCAGCACAGATACGCAGTATTTT,CASSSTDTQYF
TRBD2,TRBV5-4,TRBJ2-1,TGTGCCAGCAGCTCGCAACGGTCCGGGGGGAATGAGCAGTTCTTC,CASSSQRSGGNEQFF